Each of the 13 T cell receptor beta chains below was sequenced from the same sample in a study of vaccination effects on CD4 cells after COVID-19. The repertoire was sequenced with immunoSEQ multiplex PCR; TCRdb's copy has only in-frame clones and lacks some. Among tens of thousands of clones listed, about two thirds were seen once. Sequencing was preceded by expansion of antigen-specific CD4+ T cells with viral peptide pools in the ViraFEST assay. At the end of roughly ten days of culture, CD4+ T cells were isolated. The study found no prior SARS-CoV-2 infection in the vaccine recipients, who tested negative for nucleocapsid antibodies. Their cognate antigens are unknown. This material consisted of CD4+ T cells from PBMCs cultured with SARS-CoV-2 spike peptides, taken before COVID-19 vaccination. These receptor sequences come from a human donor who received a COVID-19 vaccine.

V usage is TRBV3-1 (or the pseudogene TRBV3-2) and J usage is TRBJ1-2, with D perhaps matching TRBD1 (5 bases). Trimming left V 2 bases short and J 3 bases short, with 10 bases between. Germline CDR1 LGHDT, CDR2 YNNKEL (reference sequence). The CDR3 spans 14 residues. DNA for the CDR3: TGTGCCAGCAGCCAACCCGACAGCTACTATGGCTACACCTTC. Amino acids: CASSQPDSYYGYTF.

This clone was seen only once. The DNA for the CDR3 is TGTGCCAGCAGTTACTCTAATCTGAACACTGAAGCTTTCTTT. It encodes CASSYSNLNTEAFF. The chain links TRBV6-5 to TRBJ1-1; no reliable D call. Germline V gene data show CDR1 as MNHEY and CDR2 as SVGAGI. The CDR3 is 14 amino acids. Trimming removed 0 bases at V and 0 bases at J, with 5 bases between.

The chain joins TRBV4-1 to TRBJ1-5, with a tentative D call TRBD1 (6 bases). V lost 3 bases to trimming and J lost 4 bases, with 13 bases between them. The CDR3 totals 15 residues. Germline assignment: CDR1 MGHRA and CDR2 YSYEKL. CDR3 DNA sequence: TGCGCCAGCAGCCACGGGACATTGCAAAATCAGCCCCAGCATTTT. As protein: CASSHGTLQNQPQHF.

The chain has TRBV6-2 or TRBV6-3 and TRBJ1-1; no clear D gene. Trimming removed 0 bases at V and 4 bases at J, with 9 bases between. The CDR3 is made up of 14 amino acids. CDR1 and CDR2 (germline): MNHEY, SVGEGT. CDR3 DNA sequence: TGTGCCAGCAGTTACTCGGCGTTGGGCACTGAAGCTTTCTTT. Protein sequence: CASSYSALGTEAFF.

The gene calls are TRBV15 and TRBJ2-1; TRBD2 aligns across 12 bases. V lost 3 bases and J lost 1; bases outside the gene matches: 1. Germline loops: CDR1 LNHNV, CDR2 YYDKDF (reference sequence). This CDR3 contains 16 residues. DNA of the CDR3: TGTGCCACCAGCAGGGGACTAGCGGGTTCCTACAATGAGCAGTTCTTC. Its translation: CATSRGLAGSYNEQFF.

The chain is built from TRBV5-4 and TRBJ2-3; D might be TRBD2 (5 bases). The CDR3 totals 13 residues. The germline V and J ends were trimmed by 3 bases and 2 bases, with 7 bases remaining between them. Germline V gene sequence: CDR1 SGHNT, CDR2 YYREEE (reference sequence). CDR3 DNA sequence: TGTGCCAGCAGCTCGGACTCCACAGATACGCAGTATTTT. Translation: CASSSDSTDTQYF.

The rearrangement joins TRBV29-1 to TRBJ1-1; D may be TRBD1 (5 bases). This CDR3 contains 17 residues. The V and J ends lost 8 bases and 4 bases respectively, with 29 bases between them. Looked up from germline, CDR1 is SQVTM and CDR2 is ANQGSEA. CDR3 bases: TGCAGCACCCGATCTAACCGGAGGGGAGGTTGGAGCACTGAAGCTTTCTTT. Translated: CSTRSNRRGGWSTEAFF.

The table lists this clone with a few counts. This chain links TRBV7-2 with TRBJ2-7, with D hard to call. V lost 1 base and J lost 4, with 5 bases in between. This CDR3 has 12 residues. From germline, CDR1 is SGHTA and CDR2 FQGNSA. The DNA for the CDR3 is TGTGCCAGCAGCTTAGAATCTTACGAGCAGTACTTC. Translation: CASSLESYEQYF.

The chain is built from TRBV19 and TRBJ2-1, with no clear D. The germline V gene encodes CDR1 LNHDA and CDR2 SQIVND (reference sequence). Between the trimmed V and J ends, which lost 4 bases and 7 bases, there was a span of 14 bases. CDR3 size: 14 residues. This CDR3 reads CASSTAFRRNEQFF. CDR3 coding DNA: TGTGCCAGTAGTACTGCGTTTCGCCGTAATGAGCAGTTCTTC.

This clone was seen a single time. The V call is TRBV5-5, the J call TRBJ2-1; D tentatively fits TRBD1 or TRBD2 (6 bases each). V gave up 4 bases and J gave up 9 bases, with 14 bases separating them. Germline CDR1 and CDR2: SGHKS and YYEKEE (reference sequence). The CDR3 contains 13 residues. CDR3 in DNA: TGTGCCAGCAGCCGGGTGGGGGGCGCTGAGCAGTTCTTC. Amino acid sequence: CASSRVGGAEQFF.

By proportion, this clone is medium-sized. V gene TRBV5-1 combines with J gene TRBJ1-5, with D possibly being TRBD1 (6 bases). The CDR3 sequence is 15 residues long. With 0 bases removed from V and 2 bases from J, the gap between germline ends came to 9 bases. Germline lookup yields CDR1 SGHRS and CDR2 YFSETQ. The CDR3 sequence is CASSLVPGGNQPQHF. The DNA of the CDR3 is TGCGCCAGCAGCTTGGTGCCAGGGGGCAATCAGCCCCAGCATTTT. The whole variable domain, remainder taken from reference TRBV5-1 and TRBJ1-5, is KAGVTQTPRYLIKTRGQQVTLSCSPISGHRSVSWYQQTPGQGLQFLFEYFSETQRNKGNFPGRFSGRQFSNSRSEMNVSTLELGDSALYLCASSLVPGGNQPQHFGDGTRLSIL.

The rearrangement links TRBV7-3 to TRBJ2-3, with no clear D. V lost 2 bases to trimming and J lost 2 bases, with 5 bases between them. This CDR3 spans 13 amino acids. Germline CDR1 reads SGHTA; CDR2 reads FQGTGA. CDR3 region: CASSLGVTDTQYF. CDR3 in DNA: TGTGCCAGCAGCTTAGGGGTCACAGATACGCAGTATTTT.

This clone was observed a handful of times. The chain recombines TRBV25-1 with TRBJ2-1; D uncertain. The V end lost 4 bases, the J end lost 3 bases, and 10 bases lay between the germline ends. This CDR3 comprises 14 residues. Germline CDR1 MGHDK, CDR2 SYGVNS. This CDR3 is CASSVGRGYNEQFF. The CDR3, as DNA: TGTGCCAGCAGTGTAGGTCGTGGCTACAATGAGCAGTTCTTC.